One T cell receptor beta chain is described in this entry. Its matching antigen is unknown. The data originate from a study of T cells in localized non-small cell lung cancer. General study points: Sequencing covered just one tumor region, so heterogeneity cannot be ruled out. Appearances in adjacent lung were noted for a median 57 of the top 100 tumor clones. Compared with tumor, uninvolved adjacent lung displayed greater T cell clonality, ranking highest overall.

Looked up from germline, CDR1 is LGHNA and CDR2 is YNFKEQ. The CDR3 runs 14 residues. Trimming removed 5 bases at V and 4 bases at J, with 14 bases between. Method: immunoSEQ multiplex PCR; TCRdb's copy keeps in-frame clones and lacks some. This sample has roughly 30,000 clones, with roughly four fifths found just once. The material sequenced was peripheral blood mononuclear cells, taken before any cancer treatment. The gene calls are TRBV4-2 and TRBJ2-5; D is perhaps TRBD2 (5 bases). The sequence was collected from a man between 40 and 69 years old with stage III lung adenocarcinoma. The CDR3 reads CASSEGSFGETQYF. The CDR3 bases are TGTGCCAGCAGCGAAGGGAGTTTTGGAGAGACCCAGTACTTC.